Listed here are 21 T cell receptor beta chains from one sample, sequenced in a study of blood T cell repertoires in COVID-19. TCRdb keeps only in-frame clones here, not all; method: immunoSEQ multiplex PCR. The table has approximately 250,000 clones, 86% seen once; the top ten hold around 13%. Sequencing was performed on peripheral blood. Receptor source: a woman aged 70-85 years with COVID-19, enrolled during active disease.

The chain couples TRBV3-1 (or the pseudogene TRBV3-2) to TRBJ2-3, with 8 nucleotides matching TRBD2. Trimming cost V 0 bases and J 1 base; bases outside gene matches: 0. Germline lookup yields CDR1 LGHDT and CDR2 YNNKEL (reference sequence). There are 15 residues in the CDR3. In DNA, the CDR3 is TGTGCCAGCAGCCAAGATAGCGGGGGCACAGATACGCAGTATTTT. Translation: CASSQDSGGTDTQYF.

The chain is built from TRBV18 and TRBJ2-1; 9 bases are shared with TRBD1. V dropped 1 base and J dropped 12; count of bases not matched to a gene: 1. Per germline, CDR1 KGHSH and CDR2 LQKENI. The CDR3 has 12 amino acids. The CDR3 is CASSPQDRGQFF. In nucleotides, the CDR3 is TGTGCCAGCTCACCACAGGACAGGGGGCAGTTCTTC.

This chain links TRBV3-1 (or the pseudogene TRBV3-2) with TRBJ1-6; 9 bases fit TRBD1. Germline loops: CDR1 LGHDT, CDR2 YNNKEL (reference sequence). This CDR3 is 14 amino acids long. The V and J ends lost 5 bases and 10 bases, in that order; junction bases with no gene match: 6. CDR3 sequence: CASSGGQGRSPLHF. CDR3 DNA: TGTGCCAGCAGCGGGGGACAGGGTCGGTCACCCCTCCACTTT.

This clone was seen only once. This sequence joins TRBV6-2 or TRBV6-3 and TRBJ1-2; 10 bases are shared with TRBD1. J was trimmed by 5 bases and V by 6 bases; bases with no gene match: 6. The CDR3 is 14 amino acids. Germline V lookup: CDR1 MNHEY, CDR2 SVGEGT. The CDR3 nucleotides are TGTGCCAGCAGCCAGGGACAGGGGAGGTATGGCTACACCTTC. Translation: CASSQGQGRYGYTF.

The chain has TRBV18 and TRBJ1-1; D may be TRBD1 (5 bases). The CDR3 totals 13 residues. Looked up from germline, CDR1 is KGHSH and CDR2 is LQKENI. Trimming removed 2 bases from V and 3 bases from J, with 7 bases in between. The CDR3 spells CASSPTGDTEAFF. CDR3 sequence (DNA): TGTGCCAGCTCACCAACAGGAGACACTGAAGCTTTCTTT.

The chain combines TRBV2 with TRBJ1-3; D might be TRBD1 (5 bases). The CDR3 extends over 16 amino acids. Germline loops: CDR1 SNHLY, CDR2 FYNNEI. Trimming took 3 bases from V and 1 from J, leaving 13 bases between them. The CDR3 sequence: CASSEQGGASGNTIYF. The CDR3 nucleotides read TGTGCCAGCAGTGAGCAGGGCGGAGCTTCTGGAAACACCATATATTTT. The full variable domain, with the rest looked up from reference TRBV2 and TRBJ1-3, is EPEVTQTPSHQVTQMGQEVILRCVPISNHLYFYWYRQILGQKVEFLVSFYNNEISEKSEIFDDQFSVERPDGSNFTLKIRSTKLEDSAMYFCASSEQGGASGNTIYFGEGSWLTVV.

This chain links TRBV2 with TRBJ2-4; tentative D call: TRBD2 (6 bases). V gave up 4 bases and J gave up 8 bases, with 9 bases separating them. CDR3 size: 12 residues. Germline values: CDR1 SNHLY, CDR2 FYNNEI. The CDR3 region is CASSAGGDIQYF. DNA of the CDR3: TGTGCCAGCAGTGCCGGAGGGGACATTCAGTACTTC.

Here the CDR3 DNA reads TGTGCCAGCAGTTCCGGACAGGGGGGTGAGCAGTTCTTC. It specifies CASSSGQGGEQFF. The V and J genes are TRBV12-3 or TRBV12-4 and TRBJ2-1; 10 nucleotides line up with TRBD1. V dropped 4 bases and J dropped 9; count of bases not matched to a gene: 3. The CDR3 covers 13 residues.

The chain combines TRBV30 with TRBJ1-1; D gene unclear. V lost 3 bases and J 7 bases, leaving 9 bases between the germline ends. Germline CDR1 is GTSNPN and CDR2 is SVGIG (reference sequence). CDR3 length: 11 amino acids. The CDR3 is CAWRVHSEAFF. As DNA, the CDR3 is TGTGCCTGGAGGGTACACAGTGAAGCTTTCTTT.

V usage is TRBV5-1 and J usage is TRBJ1-1; 9 bases fit TRBD1. The germline V gene has CDR1 SGHRS and CDR2 YFSETQ. V shed 4 bases and J 0 bases; nucleotides not matched to a gene: 13. The CDR3 is 18 residues long. The CDR3 DNA reads TGCGCCAGCAGCGAGGGACAGGGTTATACGGTAGTGAACACTGAAGCTTTCTTT. It yields the protein CASSEGQGYTVVNTEAFF.

Only one count was recorded for this clone. The chain carries TRBV11-2 and TRBJ2-3; 12 nucleotides align to TRBD2. The CDR3 has 17 residues. Germline V gene data show CDR1 as SGHAT and CDR2 as FQNNGV. Unmatched junction bases numbered 3, after V lost 0 bases and J lost 2 bases. CDR3 sequence: CASSLELAGGHTDTQYF. For the CDR3, the DNA is TGTGCCAGCAGCTTAGAACTAGCGGGGGGCCACACAGATACGCAGTATTTT.

The chain combines TRBV7-9 with TRBJ1-1; D might be TRBD1 (6 bases). Germline V CDR1 and CDR2: SEHNR, FQNEAQ (reference sequence). This CDR3 region has 14 residues. Between the trimmed V and J ends, which lost 3 bases and 1 base, there was a span of 9 bases. CDR3 amino acids: CASSLVTGNTEAFF. Written as DNA, the CDR3 is TGTGCCAGCAGCTTGGTGACAGGGAACACTGAAGCTTTCTTT.

The chain uses TRBV5-1 and TRBJ2-5; 7 nucleotides align to TRBD1. CDR3 length: 14 amino acids. V gave up 4 bases and J gave up 5 bases; unmatched junction bases: 8. Germline loops: CDR1 SGHRS, CDR2 YFSETQ. CDR3 DNA sequence: TGCGCCAGCAGCGTGTTAGGGGGCAAGGAGACCCAGTACTTC. This sequence encodes CASSVLGGKETQYF.

The chain employs TRBV18 and TRBJ2-7; maybe TRBD1 (7 bases). The CDR3 loop spans 17 amino acids. Per germline, CDR1 KGHSH and CDR2 LQKENI. Trimming left V 0 bases short and J 5 bases short, with 20 bases between. In nucleotides, the CDR3 is TGTGCCAGCTCACCACCGGGAGTATCCAGGGGGGTCAACGAGCAGTACTTC. It yields the protein CASSPPGVSRGVNEQYF.

The V gene is TRBV30, the J gene TRBJ1-5, with 8 bases matching TRBD1. The CDR3 runs 15 residues. V gave up 3 bases and J gave up 0 bases; unmatched junction bases: 4. Germline CDR1 and CDR2: GTSNPN and SVGIG (reference sequence). CDR3 protein: CAWRTGEGSNQPQHF. CDR3 DNA sequence: TGTGCCTGGAGGACAGGGGAAGGTAGCAATCAGCCCCAGCATTTT. Full variable domain (remainder filled in from reference TRBV30 and TRBJ1-5): SQTIHQWPATLVQPVGSPLSLECTVEGTSNPNLYWYRQAAGRGLQLLFYSVGIGQISSEVPQNLSASRPQDRQFILSSKKLLLSDSGFYLCAWRTGEGSNQPQHFGDGTRLSIL.

This chain joins TRBV6-5 and TRBJ1-1; 7 bases are shared with TRBD1. The length of the CDR3 is 14 residues. Germline values: CDR1 MNHEY, CDR2 SVGAGI. Losses at the gene ends were 4 bases for V and 5 bases for J; bases not matched to a gene: 7. The CDR3 DNA reads as TGTGCCAGCAGTTTGCCAGGGGGAAATACTGAAGCTTTCTTT. Amino acids: CASSLPGGNTEAFF.

This clone was seen a single time. The chain links TRBV6-2 or TRBV6-3 to TRBJ2-7, with 7 bases fitting TRBD1. Germline V lookup: CDR1 MNHEY, CDR2 SVGEGT. The length of the CDR3 is 15 residues. V was clipped by 1 base and J by 1 base; unmatched bases: 4. The CDR3 bases are TGTGCCAGCAGTTACTTCTCGACAGGGTCCTACGAGCAGTACTTC. Protein sequence: CASSYFSTGSYEQYF.

The gene calls are TRBV27 and TRBJ2-3; 7 nucleotides match TRBD1. Germline V gene lookup returns CDR1 MNHEY and CDR2 SMNVEV (reference sequence). The CDR3 is made up of 13 amino acids. With V trimmed by 8 bases and J by 4 bases, 6 bases remained unmatched. The CDR3 DNA is TGTGCCAGCGGAAGGGGGCAGGCAGATACGCAGTATTTT. As protein: CASGRGQADTQYF.

This chain links TRBV6-1 with TRBJ2-3; D is possibly TRBD2 (5 bases). Looked up from germline, CDR1 is MNHNS and CDR2 is SASEGT. The CDR3 is 15 residues long. Trimming stripped 2 bases from V and 2 bases from J, with 11 bases between. The CDR3 DNA follows: TGTGCCAGCAGTGAATCGGGATTTACCACAGATACGCAGTATTTT. It translates to CASSESGFTTDTQYF.

The V gene is TRBV7-9, the J gene TRBJ2-1; D not resolved. CDR3 length: 12 amino acids. CDR1 is SEHNR and CDR2 is FQNEAQ in the germline V gene (reference sequence). Trimming removed 5 bases from V and 5 bases from J, with 7 bases in between. CDR3 in amino acids: CASSPGNNEQFF. For the CDR3, the DNA is TGTGCCAGCAGCCCAGGCAACAATGAGCAGTTCTTC.

The J gene is TRBJ2-3, the V gene TRBV20-1, with D possibly TRBD2 on 6 matching bases. Germline V gene sequence: CDR1 DFQATT, CDR2 SNEGSKA (reference sequence). The V and J ends lost 3 bases and 2 bases respectively, with 15 bases between them. The CDR3 sequence is 15 residues long. CDR3 loop: CSASFSAGITDTQYF. CDR3 coding DNA: TGCAGTGCTAGTTTTTCGGCGGGGATCACAGATACGCAGTATTTT.